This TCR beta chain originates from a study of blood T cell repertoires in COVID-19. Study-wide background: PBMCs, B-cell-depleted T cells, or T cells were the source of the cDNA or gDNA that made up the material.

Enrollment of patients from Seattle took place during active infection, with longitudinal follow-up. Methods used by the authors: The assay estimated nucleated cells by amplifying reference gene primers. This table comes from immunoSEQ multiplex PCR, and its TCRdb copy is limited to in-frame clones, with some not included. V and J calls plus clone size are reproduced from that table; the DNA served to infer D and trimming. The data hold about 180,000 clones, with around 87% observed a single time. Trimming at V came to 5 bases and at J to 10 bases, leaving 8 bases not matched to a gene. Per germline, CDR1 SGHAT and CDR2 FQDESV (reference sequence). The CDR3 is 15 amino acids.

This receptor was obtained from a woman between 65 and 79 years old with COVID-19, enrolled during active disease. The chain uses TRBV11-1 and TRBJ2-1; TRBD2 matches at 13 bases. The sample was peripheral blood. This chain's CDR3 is CASSVGLAGDEEQFF. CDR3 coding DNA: TGTGCCAGCAGCGTCGGACTAGCGGGAGACGAGGAGCAGTTCTTC.